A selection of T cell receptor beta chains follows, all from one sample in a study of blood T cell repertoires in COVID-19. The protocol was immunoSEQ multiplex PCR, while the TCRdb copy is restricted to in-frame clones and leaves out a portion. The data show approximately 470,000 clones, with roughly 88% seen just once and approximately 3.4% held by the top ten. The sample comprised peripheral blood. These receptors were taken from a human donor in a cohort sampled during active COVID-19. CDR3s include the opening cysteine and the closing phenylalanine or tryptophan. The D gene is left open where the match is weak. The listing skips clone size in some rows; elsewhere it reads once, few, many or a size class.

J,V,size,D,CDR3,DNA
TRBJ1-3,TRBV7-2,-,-,CASSLARALSGNTIYF,TGTGCCAGCAGCTTAGCCAGGGCACTCTCTGGAAACACCATATATTTT
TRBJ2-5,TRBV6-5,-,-,CASSYSGSQETQYF,TGTGCCAGCAGTTACTCGGGCAGTCAAGAGACCCAGTACTTC
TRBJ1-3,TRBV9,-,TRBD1,CASSPQGTGGTLSTIYF,TGTGCCAGCAGCCCTCAGGGGACAGGGGGTACTTTAAGCACCATATATTTT
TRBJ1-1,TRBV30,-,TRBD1,CAWSKQGAIISNTEAFF,TGTGCCTGGAGCAAACAGGGGGCGATTATTTCTAACACTGAAGCTTTCTTT
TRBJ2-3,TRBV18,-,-,CASSSFKEPDTQYF,TGTGCCAGCTCATCGTTTAAGGAGCCGGATACGCAGTATTTT
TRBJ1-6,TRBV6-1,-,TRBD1,CASSEAVGGGSPLHF,TGTGCCAGCAGTGAAGCGGTAGGGGGCGGTTCACCCCTCCACTTT
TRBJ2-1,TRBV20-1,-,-,CSASHEGWTFF,TGCAGTGCTAGTCACGAGGGCTGGACGTTCTTC
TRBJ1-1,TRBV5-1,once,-,CASREPGVGHTEAFF,TGCGCCAGCAGAGAACCAGGGGTTGGGCACACTGAAGCTTTCTTT
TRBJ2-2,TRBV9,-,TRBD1,CASSERTGANGELFF,TGTGCCAGCAGCGAAAGGACAGGGGCGAACGGGGAGCTGTTTTTT
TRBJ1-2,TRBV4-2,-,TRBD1,CASSQGETGGRGYTF,TGTGCCAGCAGCCAAGGGGAGACAGGGGGAAGGGGCTACACCTTC
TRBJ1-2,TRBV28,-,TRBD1,CASKYRGQVGYTF,TGTGCCAGCAAATACAGGGGGCAAGTAGGCTACACCTTC
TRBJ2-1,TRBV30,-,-,CAWSSSNEQFF,TGTGCCTGGAGTTCCAGCAATGAGCAGTTCTTC
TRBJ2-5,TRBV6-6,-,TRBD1,CASSPLGELGQGARETQYF,TGTGCCAGCAGTCCTCTCGGGGAGCTCGGACAGGGGGCCCGGGAGACCCAGTACTTC
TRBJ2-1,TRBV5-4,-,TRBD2,CASSWGLAGTDEQFF,TGTGCCAGCAGCTGGGGACTAGCGGGAACAGATGAGCAGTTCTTC